What follows is one T cell receptor beta chain and its context. What it recognizes is unknown. The data belong to a study of T cells in Graves' hyperthyroidism and ophthalmopathy. On the study more broadly: At the time of initial diagnosis and before any treatment, peripheral blood was collected. Findings of the study overall: Researchers report that a 13 V-J model separated ophthalmopathy from stable hyperthyroidism.

Patients having uncontrolled infection, another autoimmune disease, pregnancy or lactation were not included. This CDR3 comprises 19 residues. Trimming took off 6 bases at V and 0 bases at J, with 23 bases between the two ends. From germline, CDR1 is MGHRA and CDR2 YSYEKL. Amplification of TCR beta CDR3 regions used RNA as the template. HTBI primers were the set used in a first-round RT-PCR of the TCR CDR3. TCRdb fed the multiplex PCR reads into MiXCR, producing one record per CDR3 protein. The table shows 550,000 to 600,000 distinct CDR3 sequences, with over 12% occurring only once. The material sequenced was blood. The chain recombines TRBV4-1 with TRBJ1-4, with D tentatively TRBD1 (5 bases). The receptor was derived from a woman between 18 and 29 years old with Graves' ophthalmopathy. The chain's CDR3 is CASRPIGQGVFATNEKLFF. In DNA form, the CDR3 reads TGCGCCAGCAGGCCGATAGGGCAGGGCGTCTTTGCAACTAATGAAAAACTGTTTTTT.